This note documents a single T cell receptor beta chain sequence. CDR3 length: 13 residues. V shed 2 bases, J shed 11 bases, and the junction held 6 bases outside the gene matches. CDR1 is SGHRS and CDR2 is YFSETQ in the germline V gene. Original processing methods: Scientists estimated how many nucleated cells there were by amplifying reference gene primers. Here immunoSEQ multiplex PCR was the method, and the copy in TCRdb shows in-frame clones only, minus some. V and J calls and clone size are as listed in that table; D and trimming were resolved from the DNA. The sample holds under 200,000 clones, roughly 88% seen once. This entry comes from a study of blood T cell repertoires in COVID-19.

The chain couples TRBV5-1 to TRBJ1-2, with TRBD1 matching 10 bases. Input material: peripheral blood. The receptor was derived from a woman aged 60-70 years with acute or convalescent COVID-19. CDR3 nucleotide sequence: TGCGCCAGCAGCTTCGGACAGGGGGAGAAGTACACCTTC. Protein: CASSFGQGEKYTF.